The 21 T cell receptor beta chains listed next were all sequenced from one sample in a study of Graves' ophthalmopathy and Graves' hyperthyroidism. RNA transcripts served as template for amplifying TCR beta CDR3 sequences. An initial RT-PCR round employing HTBI primers preceded a second-round multiplex PCR. A single record per CDR3 protein comes from TCRdb applying MiXCR to the multiplex PCR reads. This table has approximately 160,000 distinct CDR3 sequences, around 39% appearing once. Sequencing input: peripheral blood. The receptors come from a young man with Graves' ophthalmopathy.

This clonotype was seen repeatedly, ten times or more. The chain has TRBV6-5 and TRBJ2-2, with D perhaps TRBD1 or TRBD2 (6 bases each). The CDR3 spans 15 residues. Germline V gene lookup returns CDR1 MNHEY and CDR2 SVGAGI. Deletions cut 2 bases from V and 4 bases from J, with 11 bases between. CDR3: CASSYRGQSTGELFF. The CDR3 DNA sequence: TGTGCCAGCAGTTACCGGGGGCAGAGCACCGGGGAGCTGTTTTTT.

The rearrangement joins TRBV6-1 to TRBJ2-5; D not certain. The CDR3 runs 16 residues. Germline lookup yields CDR1 MNHNS and CDR2 SASEGT. V lost 0 bases to trimming and J lost 0 bases, with 11 bases between them. The CDR3 here is CASSEAFSRYQETQYF. The CDR3, as DNA: TGTGCCAGCAGTGAAGCGTTCAGCCGCTACCAAGAGACCCAGTACTTC.

This clonotype was picked up many times. The gene calls are TRBV12-5 and TRBJ2-2, with D possibly being TRBD1 (6 bases). Germline V gene data show CDR1 as LGHNT and CDR2 as FRNRAP. The CDR3 length is 17 residues. Trimming stripped 1 base from V and 2 bases from J, with 14 bases between. The CDR3: CASGLDPGTLNTGELFF. The CDR3 DNA reads as TGTGCTAGTGGTTTGGACCCCGGGACATTAAACACCGGGGAGCTGTTTTTT. Full variable domain (missing parts from reference TRBV12-5 and TRBJ2-2): DARVTQTPRHKVTEMGQEVTMRCQPILGHNTVFWYRQTMMQGLELLAYFRNRAPLDDSGMPKDRFSAEMPDATLATLKIQPSEPRDSAVYFCASGLDPGTLNTGELFFGEGSRLTVL.

This clonotype was found many times. The gene calls are TRBV6-9 and TRBJ1-1, with TRBD1 matching over 9 bases. Trimming at V came to 1 base and at J to 3 bases, leaving 9 bases not matched to a gene. CDR3 size: 17 residues. The V gene's germline CDR1 is MNHGY and CDR2 SVAAGI. In DNA form, the CDR3 reads TGTGCCAGCAGTTATTTTTCACCGGGACAGGGTTACACTGAAGCTTTCTTT. Translation gives CASSYFSPGQGYTEAFF.

The chain uses TRBV25-1 and TRBJ1-2; 9 positions match TRBD1. CDR1 and CDR2 from the germline V gene are MGHDK and SYGVNS. The CDR3 runs to 15 residues. V lost 3 bases, J lost 5 bases, and 7 bases stayed unmatched. The CDR3: CASSEGTGIGYGYTF. CDR3 nucleotide sequence: TGTGCCAGCAGTGAGGGGACAGGGATCGGGTATGGCTACACCTTC.

This chain joins TRBV7-2 and TRBJ1-1; D not certain. The CDR3 extends over 15 amino acids. Germline values: CDR1 SGHTA, CDR2 FQGNSA. V lost 4 bases and J lost 0, with 12 bases in between. The CDR3 nucleotides read TGTGCCAGCAGCTCCCGAAACTTTATGAACACTGAAGCTTTCTTT. Protein sequence: CASSSRNFMNTEAFF.

The chain has TRBV12-3 or TRBV12-4 and TRBJ1-2, with no clear D. The V and J ends lost 1 base and 6 bases respectively, with 12 bases between them. This CDR3 has 14 amino acids. Here the CDR3 reads CASSLDRGLDGYTF. In nucleotides, the CDR3 is TGTGCCAGCAGTTTAGACCGAGGATTGGATGGCTACACCTTC.

This clonotype was seen many times. The chain recombines TRBV6-5 with TRBJ1-2; D possibly corresponds to TRBD1 (5 bases). The V end lost 8 bases, the J end lost 2 bases, and 18 bases lay between the germline ends. CDR1 MNHEY and CDR2 SVGAGI come from the germline V gene. The CDR3 runs 15 residues. The CDR3: CASPGAGLGNYGYTF. The CDR3 DNA follows: TGTGCCAGCCCGGGCGCAGGGTTGGGGAACTATGGCTACACCTTC.

This clonotype was seen ten or more times. Germline is not matched at one junction end, which may reflect a read error. This chain joins TRBV6-2 or TRBV6-3 and TRBJ1-2, with unresolved D. This CDR3 comprises 14 residues. Germline loops: CDR1 MNHEY, CDR2 SVGEGT. The CDR3 protein is CASNYSGGNGGYTF. In DNA form, the CDR3 reads TGTGCCAGCAATTACTCCGGCGGGAACGGAGGCTACACCTTC.

This clonotype has ten or more counts. The J gene is TRBJ2-7, the V gene TRBV10-3; possible D gene TRBD1, 5 bases. Germline V gives CDR1 ENHRY, CDR2 SYGVKD. CDR3 size: 13 residues. Trimming took off 4 bases at V and 0 bases at J, with 7 bases between the two ends. The CDR3 nucleotides are TGTGCCATCAGTGCAGGGATCTCCTACGAGCAGTACTTC. Amino acids: CAISAGISYEQYF.

The chain is built from TRBV6-5 and TRBJ2-7, with D perhaps matching TRBD2 (5 bases). The CDR3 runs to 15 residues. V gave up 2 bases and J gave up 3 bases, with 14 bases separating them. Germline assignment: CDR1 MNHEY and CDR2 SVGAGI. The CDR3 is CASSYTQPGYYEQYF. CDR3 DNA sequence: TGTGCCAGCAGTTACACGCAGCCGGGGTACTACGAGCAGTACTTC.

This clonotype has a handful of counts. The chain recombines TRBV15 with TRBJ2-7; no definite D call. This CDR3 is 14 amino acids long. The V and J ends lost 0 bases and 2 bases respectively, with 8 bases between them. Germline loops: CDR1 LNHNV, CDR2 YYDKDF (reference sequence). The chain's CDR3 is CATSRETLPYEQYF. CDR3 coding DNA: TGTGCCACCAGCAGAGAAACCCTTCCCTACGAGCAGTACTTC.

Many counts were recorded for this clonotype. This chain connects TRBV30 to TRBJ1-1; perhaps TRBD1 as D (5 bases). V was clipped by 0 bases and J by 3 bases, with 8 bases between them. Germline values: CDR1 GTSNPN, CDR2 SVGIG (reference sequence). This CDR3 region has 13 residues. CDR3 protein: CAWSVRGDTEAFF. For the CDR3, the DNA is TGTGCCTGGAGTGTACGGGGGGACACTGAAGCTTTCTTT.

The CDR3 nucleotides read TGTGCCAGCAGTTACGGAGGCAGGGCGGGCAATCAGCCCCAGCATTTT. Residues: CASSYGGRAGNQPQHF. This chain connects TRBV6-2 or TRBV6-3 to TRBJ1-5; D possibly corresponds to TRBD1 (5 bases). CDR3 length equals 16 residues. CDR1 is MNHEY and CDR2 is SVGEGT in the germline V gene. V lost 2 bases to trimming and J lost 2 bases, with 13 bases between them.

The sample holds many counts of this clonotype. This chain connects TRBV20-1 to TRBJ2-4; 7 bases match TRBD2. The V segment lost 0 bases and the J segment 3 bases; nucleotides outside the gene matches: 14. Germline V gene sequence: CDR1 DFQATT, CDR2 SNEGSKA (reference sequence). This CDR3 is built from 18 residues. In nucleotides, the CDR3 is TGCAGTGCTAGAGATCTGTGGCCGGGCGGGAGTATCAAAAACATTCAGTACTTC. Amino acid sequence: CSARDLWPGGSIKNIQYF.

This clonotype was detected ten times or more. In DNA form, the CDR3 reads TGTGCCAGCAGTTTTAGCGGGAGCGAACAAGAGACCCAGTACTTC. Its translation: CASSFSGSEQETQYF. This sequence joins TRBV28 and TRBJ2-5, with 9 positions matching TRBD2. The V gene's germline CDR1 is MDHEN and CDR2 SYDVKM. CDR3 length: 15 residues. After removal of 3 bases from V and 2 bases from J, the junction contained 4 bases not matched to a gene.

This clonotype was seen repeatedly, ten times or more. The chain combines TRBV24-1 with TRBJ2-7, with 7 bases matching TRBD1. The CDR3 totals 17 residues. Losses at the gene ends were 8 bases for V and 2 bases for J; bases not matched to a gene: 17. CDR1 and CDR2 (germline): KGHDR, SFDVKD. CDR3 sequence (DNA): TGTGCCACCATCAACCCAATATCAGGGGGACCTACCTACGAGCAGTACTTC. Protein product: CATINPISGGPTYEQYF.

V is TRBV12-3 or TRBV12-4 and J is TRBJ2-7; 9 nucleotides match TRBD1. The CDR3 is made up of 14 amino acids. The V gene end was trimmed by 3 bases and the J gene end by 7 bases; junction bases not matched to a gene: 7. In nucleotides, the CDR3 is TGTGCCAGCAGTTTGCAACAGGGGGCGGGAGAGCAGTACTTC. Residues: CASSLQQGAGEQYF.

This rearrangement joins TRBV6-2 or TRBV6-3 to TRBJ2-4, with TRBD2 matching 13 bases. In germline, CDR1 is MNHEY, CDR2 SVGEGT. The junction had 14 bases not matched to a gene; V was cut back by 5 bases and J by 1 base. The CDR3 loop spans 20 amino acids. CDR3 sequence: CASSTSTGTSGIGAKNIQYF. The CDR3 nucleotides are TGTGCCAGCAGTACCAGCACCGGGACTAGCGGGATTGGGGCCAAAAACATTCAGTACTTC.

The rearrangement links TRBV4-1 to TRBJ1-5; 9 nucleotides match TRBD1. This CDR3 has 15 amino acids. From germline, CDR1 is MGHRA and CDR2 YSYEKL. The trim removed 4 bases at V and 5 bases at J, leaving 6 bases unmatched. Written as DNA, the CDR3 is TGCGCCAGCAGCCTTCAGGACAGGGGAGATCAGCCCCAGCATTTT. It encodes CASSLQDRGDQPQHF.

Many counts were recorded for this clonotype. The J gene is TRBJ2-5, the V gene TRBV24-1, with a weak D call TRBD1 (5 bases). The CDR3 covers 14 residues. Germline-derived CDR1 and CDR2 are KGHDR and SFDVKD. Trimming stripped 2 bases from V and 2 bases from J, with 8 bases between. The CDR3 sequence: CATSDYRQQETQYF. The DNA of the CDR3 is TGTGCCACCAGTGATTATCGACAGCAAGAGACCCAGTACTTC.